This T cell receptor (beta chain) was obtained from a study of blood T cell repertoires in COVID-19. Germline CDR1 LNHDA, CDR2 SQIVND (reference sequence). This CDR3 has 15 amino acids. V shed 11 bases, J shed 3 bases, and the junction held 15 bases outside the gene matches. Libraries were prepared by immunoSEQ multiplex PCR; TCRdb keeps only in-frame clonotypes and omits some of them. This sample has over 350,000 clones, with about 89% found just once. The TCR was taken from a woman aged 25 to 39 with acute or convalescent COVID-19. This sequence joins TRBV19 and TRBJ1-1; 7 bases are shared with TRBD1. The sequencing input was peripheral blood. The CDR3 protein is CAYRWEQGPYTEAFF. Written as DNA, the CDR3 is TGTGCCTATAGATGGGAACAGGGGCCTTACACTGAAGCTTTCTTT.